This T cell receptor beta chain comes out of a study of blood T cell repertoires in COVID-19. As for the study in general: Collection of acute and convalescent COVID-19 samples took place in the United States, Italy and Spain. Sources were T cells, B-cell-depleted T cells, or PBMCs; the material itself was cDNA or gDNA.

Original data processing: Estimation of nucleated cell counts relied on the amplification of reference gene primers. The method was immunoSEQ multiplex PCR; TCRdb's version includes in-frame clones alone and lacks a portion of them. Clone size and the V and J calls come from that table; the DNA yielded D and trimming. The sample records 39,000 or so clones, 89% being singletons. This clone showed up just a few times. The specimen sequenced was peripheral blood. This sequence originates from a human donor in a cohort sampled during active COVID-19.

The CDR3 reads CASSTTGNSYYSGNTIYF. CDR3 coding DNA: TGCGCCAGCAGCACCACAGGGAACTCCTATTACTCTGGAAACACCATATATTTT. V usage is TRBV5-1 and J usage is TRBJ1-3; tentatively, D is TRBD1 (6 bases). CDR1 is SGHRS, CDR2 YFSETQ, per germline. V gave up 4 bases and J gave up 0 bases, with 20 bases separating them. CDR3 length: 18 residues.